Shown below are 8 T cell receptor beta chains from a single sample sequenced in a study of technical replicates of blood from a handful of donors. Sequenced by immunoSEQ multiplex PCR; TCRdb stores in-frame clones only, minus some. This table holds approximately 95,000 clones, 90% to 95% found once. Sequencing was performed on T cells isolated from PBMCs. The receptors here all came from a human donor in good health.

The gene calls are TRBV28 and TRBJ2-2, with TRBD2 identical over 7 bases. This CDR3 has 15 amino acids. Trimming at V came to 7 bases and at J to 5 bases, leaving 10 bases not matched to a gene. Germline CDR1 reads MDHEN; CDR2 reads SYDVKM. CDR3 sequence reads: CASTQSGGLTGELFF. CDR3 nucleotide sequence: TGTGCCAGCACCCAGTCCGGGGGACTAACCGGGGAGCTGTTTTTT.

The chain uses TRBV7-8 and TRBJ2-7, with D possibly TRBD2 on 6 matching bases. The germline CDR1 and CDR2 sequences are SGHVS and FQNEAQ. Between the trimmed V and J ends, which lost 0 bases and 3 bases, there was a span of 12 bases. The CDR3 contains 15 residues. The CDR3 bases are TGTGCCAGCAGCTTAGCGGGAGGCAAGGGCTACGAGCAGTACTTC. Its translation: CASSLAGGKGYEQYF. Full variable domain (rest looked up from reference TRBV7-8 and TRBJ2-7): GAGVSQSPRYKVAKRGQDVALRCDPISGHVSLFWYQQALGQGPEFLTYFQNEAQLDKSGLPSDRFFAERPEGSVSTLKIQRTQQEDSAVYLCASSLAGGKGYEQYFGPGTRLTVT.

As DNA, the CDR3 is TGCGCCAGCAGCTATTCGACCGGGACAGCGTCCTACGAGCAGTACTTC. Encoded protein: CASSYSTGTASYEQYF. This chain links TRBV5-1 with TRBJ2-7, with 7 bases fitting TRBD1. V shed 3 bases, J shed 1 base, and the junction held 10 bases outside the gene matches. The CDR3 runs 16 residues. Germline values: CDR1 SGHRS, CDR2 YFSETQ.

This chain uses TRBV7-2 with TRBJ1-4; D unresolved. Germline loops: CDR1 SGHTA, CDR2 FQGNSA. This CDR3 is built from 14 residues. The V end was cut by 6 bases, the J end by 5 bases, with 13 bases between. The CDR3 nucleotides are TGTGCCAGCAGTCAAGGAACAGCAAATGAAAAACTGTTTTTT. Protein sequence: CASSQGTANEKLFF. The variable domain in full, completed from reference TRBV7-2 and TRBJ1-4, reads GAGVSQSPSNKVTEKGKDVELRCDPISGHTALYWYRQSLGQGLEFLIYFQGNSAPDKSGLPSDRFSAERTGGSVSTLTIQRTQQEDSAVYLCASSQGTANEKLFFGSGTQLSVL.

This chain links TRBV7-8 with TRBJ1-4; D call uncertain. Trimming removed 5 bases from V and 3 bases from J, with 19 bases in between. This CDR3 contains 17 residues. Per germline, CDR1 SGHVS and CDR2 FQNEAQ. CDR3 amino acids: CASSPDRIPGANEKLFF. In DNA, the CDR3 is TGTGCCAGCAGCCCGGACCGCATCCCGGGAGCTAATGAAAAACTGTTTTTT.

CDR3 DNA: TGTGCCAGCAGCTTAGGCGCAGGGGCCTACGAGCAGTACTTC. Translating it yields CASSLGAGAYEQYF. The gene calls are TRBV13 and TRBJ2-7; TRBD1 might be the D (6 bases). This CDR3 comprises 14 residues. The germline V gene has CDR1 PRHDT and CDR2 FYEKMQ (reference sequence). V was pared by 0 bases and J by 2 bases, with 8 bases between.

The gene calls are TRBV4-3 and TRBJ2-2, with 11 bases that match TRBD2. Unmatched junction bases numbered 4, after V lost 2 bases and J lost 5 bases. This CDR3 has 16 residues. The V gene's germline CDR1 is LGHNA and CDR2 YSLEER. CDR3 in amino acids: CASSQTSGRVTGELFF. CDR3 in DNA: TGCGCCAGCAGCCAAACTAGCGGGAGAGTAACCGGGGAGCTGTTTTTT.

The chain combines TRBV7-3 with TRBJ2-3; 7 bases agree with TRBD2. The J segment lost 4 bases and the V segment lost 7 bases, leaving 8 bases of the junction unmatched. The CDR3 is 14 amino acids. The germline V gene has CDR1 SGHTA and CDR2 FQGTGA. Here the CDR3 reads CASKVGRASDTQYF. The CDR3 coding sequence is TGTGCCAGCAAGGTGGGGAGGGCGTCAGATACGCAGTATTTT.